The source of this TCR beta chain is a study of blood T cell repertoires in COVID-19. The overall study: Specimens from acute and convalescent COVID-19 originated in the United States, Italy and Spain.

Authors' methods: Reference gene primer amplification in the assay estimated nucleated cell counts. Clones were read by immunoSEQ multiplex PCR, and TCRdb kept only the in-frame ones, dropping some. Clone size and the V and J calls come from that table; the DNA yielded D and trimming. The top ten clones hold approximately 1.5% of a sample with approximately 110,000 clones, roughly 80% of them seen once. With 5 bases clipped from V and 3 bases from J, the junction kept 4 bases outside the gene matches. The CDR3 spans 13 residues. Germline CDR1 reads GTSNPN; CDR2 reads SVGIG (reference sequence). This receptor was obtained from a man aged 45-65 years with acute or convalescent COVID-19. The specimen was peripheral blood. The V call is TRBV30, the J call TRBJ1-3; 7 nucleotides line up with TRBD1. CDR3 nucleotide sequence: TGTGCCTGGGGAAGACAGGGTGGAAACACCATATATTTT. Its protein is CAWGRQGGNTIYF.